This TCR beta chain comes out of a study of blood T cell repertoires in COVID-19. Study context: Samples of COVID-19 (acute and convalescent) were obtained from the United States, Italy and Spain. Nucleic acid was either cDNA or gDNA, and it came from T cells, B-cell-depleted T cells, or PBMCs.

From germline, CDR1 is SGDLS and CDR2 YYNGEE. CDR3 length: 15 residues. Trimming took 3 bases from V and 0 from J, leaving 10 bases between them. In the original analysis: The authors estimated nucleated cell counts from reference gene primer amplification. Sequencing used immunoSEQ multiplex PCR; TCRdb keeps in-frame clones, though not all of them. The DNA gave D and trimming, while V, J and clone size come from that table. The data hold 50,000 to 85,000 clones, with about four fifths observed a single time. Sequencing was performed on peripheral blood. The rearrangement links TRBV9 to TRBJ2-1; D might be TRBD2 (5 bases). This TCR was recovered from a human donor in a cohort sampled during active COVID-19. This CDR3 reads CASSAASYSYNEQFF. The CDR3 DNA reads TGTGCCAGCAGCGCGGCTAGCTACTCCTACAATGAGCAGTTCTTC.